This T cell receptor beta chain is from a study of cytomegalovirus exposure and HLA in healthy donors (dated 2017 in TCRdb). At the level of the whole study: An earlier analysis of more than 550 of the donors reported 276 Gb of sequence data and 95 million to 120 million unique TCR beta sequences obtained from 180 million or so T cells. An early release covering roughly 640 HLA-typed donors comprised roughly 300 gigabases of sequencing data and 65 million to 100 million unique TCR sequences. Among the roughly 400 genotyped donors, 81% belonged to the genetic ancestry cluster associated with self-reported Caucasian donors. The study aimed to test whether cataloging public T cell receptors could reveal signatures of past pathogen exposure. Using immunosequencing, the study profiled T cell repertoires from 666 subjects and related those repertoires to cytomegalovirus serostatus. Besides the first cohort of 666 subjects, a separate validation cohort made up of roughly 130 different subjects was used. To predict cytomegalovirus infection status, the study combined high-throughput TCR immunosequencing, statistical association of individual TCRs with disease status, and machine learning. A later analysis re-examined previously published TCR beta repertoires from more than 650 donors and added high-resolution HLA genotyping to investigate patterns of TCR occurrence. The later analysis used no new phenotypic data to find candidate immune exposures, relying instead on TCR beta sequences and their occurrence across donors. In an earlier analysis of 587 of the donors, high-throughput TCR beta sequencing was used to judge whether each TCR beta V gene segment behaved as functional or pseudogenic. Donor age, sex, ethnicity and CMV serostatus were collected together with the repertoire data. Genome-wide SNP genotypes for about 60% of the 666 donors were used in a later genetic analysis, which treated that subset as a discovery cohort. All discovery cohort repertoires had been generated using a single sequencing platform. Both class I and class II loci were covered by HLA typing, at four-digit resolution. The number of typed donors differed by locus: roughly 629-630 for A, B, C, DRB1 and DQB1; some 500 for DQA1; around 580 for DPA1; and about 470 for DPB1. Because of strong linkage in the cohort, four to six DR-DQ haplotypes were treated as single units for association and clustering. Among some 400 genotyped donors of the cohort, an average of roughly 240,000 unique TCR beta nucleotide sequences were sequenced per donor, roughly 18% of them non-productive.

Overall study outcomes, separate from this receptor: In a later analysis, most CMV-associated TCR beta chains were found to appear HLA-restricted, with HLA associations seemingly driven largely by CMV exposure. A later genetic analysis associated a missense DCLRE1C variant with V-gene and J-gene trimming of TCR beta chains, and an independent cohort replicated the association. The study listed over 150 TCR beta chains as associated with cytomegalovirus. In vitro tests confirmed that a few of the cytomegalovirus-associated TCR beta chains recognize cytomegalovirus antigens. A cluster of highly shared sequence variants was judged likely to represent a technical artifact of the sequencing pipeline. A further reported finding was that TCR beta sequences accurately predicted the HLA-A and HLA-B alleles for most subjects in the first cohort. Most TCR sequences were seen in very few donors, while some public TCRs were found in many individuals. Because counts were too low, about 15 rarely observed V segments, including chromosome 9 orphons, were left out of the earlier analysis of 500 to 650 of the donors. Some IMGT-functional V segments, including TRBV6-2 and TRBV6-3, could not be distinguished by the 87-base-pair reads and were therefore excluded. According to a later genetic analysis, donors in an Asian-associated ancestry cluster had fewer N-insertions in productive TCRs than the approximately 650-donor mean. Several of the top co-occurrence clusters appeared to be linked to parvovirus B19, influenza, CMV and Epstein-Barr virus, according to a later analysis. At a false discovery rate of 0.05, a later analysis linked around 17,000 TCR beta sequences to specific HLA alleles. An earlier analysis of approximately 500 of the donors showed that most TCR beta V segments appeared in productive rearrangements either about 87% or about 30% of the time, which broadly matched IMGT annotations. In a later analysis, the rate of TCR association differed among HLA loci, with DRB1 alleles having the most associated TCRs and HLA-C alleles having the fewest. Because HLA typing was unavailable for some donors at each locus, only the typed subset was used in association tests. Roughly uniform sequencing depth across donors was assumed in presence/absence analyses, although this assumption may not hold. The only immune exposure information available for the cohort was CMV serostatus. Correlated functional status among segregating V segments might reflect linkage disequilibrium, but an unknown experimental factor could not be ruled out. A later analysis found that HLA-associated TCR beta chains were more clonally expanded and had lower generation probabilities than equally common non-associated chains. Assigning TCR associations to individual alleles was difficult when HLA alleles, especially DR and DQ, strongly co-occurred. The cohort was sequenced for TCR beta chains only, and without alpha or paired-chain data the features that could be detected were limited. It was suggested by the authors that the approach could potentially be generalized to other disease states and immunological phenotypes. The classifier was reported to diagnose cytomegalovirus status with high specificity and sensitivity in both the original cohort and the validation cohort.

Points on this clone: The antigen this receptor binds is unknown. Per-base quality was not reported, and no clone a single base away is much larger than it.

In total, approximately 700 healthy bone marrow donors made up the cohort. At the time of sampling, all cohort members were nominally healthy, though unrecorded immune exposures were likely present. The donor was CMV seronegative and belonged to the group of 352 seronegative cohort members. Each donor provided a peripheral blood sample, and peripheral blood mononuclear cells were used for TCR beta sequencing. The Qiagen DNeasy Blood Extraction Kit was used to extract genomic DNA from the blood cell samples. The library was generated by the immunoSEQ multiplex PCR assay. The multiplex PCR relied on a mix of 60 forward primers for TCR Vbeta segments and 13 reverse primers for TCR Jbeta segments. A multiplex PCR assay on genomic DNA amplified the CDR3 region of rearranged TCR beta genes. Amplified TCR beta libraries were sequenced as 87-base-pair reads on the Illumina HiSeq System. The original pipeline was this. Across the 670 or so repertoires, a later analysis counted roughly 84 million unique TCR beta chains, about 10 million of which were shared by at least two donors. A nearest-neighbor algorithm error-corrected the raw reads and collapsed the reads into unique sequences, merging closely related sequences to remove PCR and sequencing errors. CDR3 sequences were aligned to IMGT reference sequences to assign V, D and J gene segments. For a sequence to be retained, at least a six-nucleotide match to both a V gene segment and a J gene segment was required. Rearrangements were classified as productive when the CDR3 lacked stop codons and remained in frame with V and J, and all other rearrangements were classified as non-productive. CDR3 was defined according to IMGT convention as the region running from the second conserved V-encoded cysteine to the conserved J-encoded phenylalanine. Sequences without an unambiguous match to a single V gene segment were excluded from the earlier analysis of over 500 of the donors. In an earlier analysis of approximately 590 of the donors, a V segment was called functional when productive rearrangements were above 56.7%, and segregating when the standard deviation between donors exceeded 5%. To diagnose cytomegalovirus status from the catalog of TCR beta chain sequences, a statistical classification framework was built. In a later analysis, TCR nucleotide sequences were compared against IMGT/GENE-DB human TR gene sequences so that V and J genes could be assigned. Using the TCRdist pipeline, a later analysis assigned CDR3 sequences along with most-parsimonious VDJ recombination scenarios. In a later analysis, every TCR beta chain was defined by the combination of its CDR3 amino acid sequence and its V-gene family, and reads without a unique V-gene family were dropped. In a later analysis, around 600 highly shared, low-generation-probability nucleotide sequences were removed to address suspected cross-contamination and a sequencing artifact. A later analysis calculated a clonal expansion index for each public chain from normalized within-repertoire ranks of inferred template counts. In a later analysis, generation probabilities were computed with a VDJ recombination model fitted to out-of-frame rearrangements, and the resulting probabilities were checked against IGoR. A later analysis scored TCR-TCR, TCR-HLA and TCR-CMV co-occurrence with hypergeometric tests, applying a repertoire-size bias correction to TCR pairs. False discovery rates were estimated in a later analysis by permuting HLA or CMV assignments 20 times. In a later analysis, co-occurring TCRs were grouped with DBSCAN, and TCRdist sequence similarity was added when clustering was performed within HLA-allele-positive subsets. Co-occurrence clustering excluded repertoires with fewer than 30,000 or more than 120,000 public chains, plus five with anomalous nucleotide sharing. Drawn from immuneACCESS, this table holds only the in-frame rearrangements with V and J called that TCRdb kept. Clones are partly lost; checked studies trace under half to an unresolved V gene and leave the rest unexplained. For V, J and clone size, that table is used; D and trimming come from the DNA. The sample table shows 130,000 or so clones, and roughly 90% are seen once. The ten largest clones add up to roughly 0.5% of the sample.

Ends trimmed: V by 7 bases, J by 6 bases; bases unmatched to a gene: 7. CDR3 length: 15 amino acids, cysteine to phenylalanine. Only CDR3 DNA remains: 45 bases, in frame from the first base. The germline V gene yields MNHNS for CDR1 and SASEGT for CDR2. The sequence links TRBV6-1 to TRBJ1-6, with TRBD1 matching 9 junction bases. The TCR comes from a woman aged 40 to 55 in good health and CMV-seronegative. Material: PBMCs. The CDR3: CASKVDRGGNSPLHF. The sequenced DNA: TGTGCCAGCAAGGTAGACAGGGGGGGTAATTCACCCCTCCACTTT.